The 26 T cell receptor beta chains below were found in one sample sequenced in a study of CD8+ T cells in alopecia areata. Treatment defined: oral pan-JAK inhibitor, 5-10 mg twice daily. Isolated RNA was reverse transcribed into cDNA used as the sequencing template. Using immunoSEQ multiplex PCR, the repertoire was profiled, and TCRdb retains in-frame clones only, with some absent. Among hundreds of thousands of clones listed, about two fifths were seen once. Sequencing was performed on CD4+ T cells sorted from blood, taken between weeks 30 and 35, from a patient treated with tofacitinib. The receptor set was obtained from a human donor with alopecia areata.

This clone appeared a few times. This chain connects TRBV19 to TRBJ2-1; D ambiguous. V lost 8 bases to trimming and J lost 2 bases, with 4 bases between them. Germline V lookup: CDR1 LNHDA, CDR2 SQIVND (reference sequence). CDR3 length equals 11 residues. The CDR3 region is CASAAYNEQFF. CDR3 nucleotide sequence: TGTGCCAGTGCTGCCTACAATGAGCAGTTCTTC. The full variable domain, completed using reference TRBV19 and TRBJ2-1, is DGGITQSPKYLFRKEGQNVTLSCEQNLNHDAMYWYRQDPGQGLRLIYYSQIVNDFQKGDIAEGYSVSREKKESFPLTVTSAQKNPTAFYLCASAAYNEQFFGPGTRLTVL.

The chain combines TRBV4-2 with TRBJ1-5; 7 nucleotides line up with TRBD1. In germline, CDR1 is LGHNA, CDR2 YNFKEQ. Unmatched junction bases numbered 0, after V lost 0 bases and J lost 1 base. The CDR3 loop spans 15 amino acids. The CDR3 is CASSQDRGSNQPQHF. The CDR3, as DNA: TGTGCCAGCAGCCAAGACAGGGGGAGCAATCAGCCCCAGCATTTT.

This rearrangement joins TRBV7-2 to TRBJ2-1; 8 nucleotides match TRBD1. CDR3 length equals 16 residues. V lost 4 bases, J lost 1 base, and 6 bases stayed unmatched. CDR1 is SGHTA, CDR2 FQGNSA, per germline. As DNA, the CDR3 is TGTGCCAGCAGCTCACTCAGGGGGCGATCCTACAATGAGCAGTTCTTC. This translates into CASSSLRGRSYNEQFF.

The genes are TRBV9 and TRBJ2-6; D is ambiguous. V was trimmed by 2 bases and J by 3 bases, leaving 3 bases between them. The length of the CDR3 is 13 residues. Germline values: CDR1 SGDLS, CDR2 YYNGEE. The chain's CDR3 is CASSVVGANVLTF. As DNA, the CDR3 is TGTGCCAGCAGCGTGGTTGGGGCCAACGTCCTGACTTTC.

This clone was observed a few times. This chain connects TRBV6-1 to TRBJ1-2; no clear D gene. The CDR3 loop spans 13 amino acids. V was pared by 4 bases and J by 7 bases, with 13 bases between. Germline V gene data show CDR1 as MNHNS and CDR2 as SASEGT. CDR3 sequence: CASSAKGVAGYTF. CDR3 coding DNA: TGTGCCAGCAGTGCTAAGGGAGTTGCTGGCTACACCTTC.

The chain uses TRBV29-1 and TRBJ2-1; 9 bases align to TRBD2. The V segment lost 4 bases and the J segment 8 bases; nucleotides outside the gene matches: 9. Germline lookup yields CDR1 SQVTM and CDR2 ANQGSEA. The CDR3 consists of 14 residues. DNA of the CDR3: TGCAGCGTTGTGCGTAGCGGGAGTAAGGATGAGCAGTTCTTC. Translated: CSVVRSGSKDEQFF.

V usage is TRBV5-6 and J usage is TRBJ2-3, with 12 bases identical to TRBD2. The V gene's germline CDR1 is SGHDT and CDR2 YYEEEE. Unmatched junction bases numbered 6, after V lost 3 bases and J lost 4 bases. The CDR3 is made up of 16 amino acids. The CDR3 loop reads CASSSLAGGPSDTQYF. CDR3 DNA: TGTGCCAGCAGCTCCCTAGCGGGGGGGCCTTCAGATACGCAGTATTTT.

CDR3 sequence: CATSRVLSGDLTDTQYF. DNA for the CDR3: TGTGCCACCAGCAGAGTGCTGTCAGGGGACCTCACAGATACGCAGTATTTT. The rearrangement joins TRBV15 to TRBJ2-3; tentative D call: TRBD1 (6 bases). This CDR3 comprises 17 residues. V shed 1 base and J shed 2 bases, with 16 bases lying between them. Germline-derived CDR1 and CDR2 are LNHNV and YYDKDF (reference sequence). Using reference TRBV15 and TRBJ2-3 for the parts outside the CDR3, the full variable domain is DAMVIQNPRYQVTQFGKPVTLSCSQTLNHNVMYWYQQKSSQAPKLLFHYYDKDFNNEADTPDNFQSRRPNTSFCFLDIRSPGLGDTAMYLCATSRVLSGDLTDTQYFGPGTRLTVL.

This clone showed up just a few times. The chain combines TRBV18 with TRBJ1-2; a possible D gene is TRBD1 (5 bases). The CDR3 extends over 15 amino acids. Germline V CDR1 and CDR2: KGHSH, LQKENI. Deletions cut 10 bases from V and 0 bases from J, with 18 bases between. This CDR3 is CATSGGMTSNYGYTF. CDR3 sequence (DNA): TGTGCCACCTCTGGGGGGATGACTTCTAACTATGGCTACACCTTC.

This clone appeared a few times. The chain uses TRBV30 and TRBJ2-3, with D uncertain. The CDR3 loop spans 11 amino acids. V was shortened by 1 base and J by 4 bases, with 3 bases between the two germline ends. Germline loops: CDR1 GTSNPN, CDR2 SVGIG (reference sequence). This CDR3 is CAWSEADTQYF. The CDR3 region has the DNA TGTGCCTGGAGTGAGGCAGATACGCAGTATTTT.

A few counts support this clone. The CDR3 sequence is CASSFLRQGWNSPLHF. CDR3 coding DNA: TGTGCCAGCAGTTTCCTCCGACAGGGATGGAATTCACCCCTCCACTTT. J is TRBJ1-6 and V is TRBV28, with 7 bases matching TRBD1. The CDR3 totals 16 residues. Germline V gene sequence: CDR1 MDHEN, CDR2 SYDVKM. V was clipped by 3 bases and J by 7 bases; unmatched bases: 9.

This rearrangement joins TRBV12-2 to TRBJ1-2. TRBV12-2 is an annotated pseudogene. This CDR3 has 15 residues. The CDR3 reads CASRHSSGTPKGYTF. The CDR3 nucleotides read TGTGCAAGTCGCCATAGCTCGGGGACCCCGAAGGGCTACACCTTC.

Here the CDR3 DNA reads TGTGCCTGGAGTGGAAAGGAGGGACGCACAGATACGCAGTATTTT. Amino acid sequence: CAWSGKEGRTDTQYF. V and J are TRBV30 and TRBJ2-3; D may be TRBD2 (6 bases). Germline V gene sequence: CDR1 GTSNPN, CDR2 SVGIG (reference sequence). The CDR3 covers 15 residues. V shed 1 base and J shed 1 base, with 12 bases lying between them.

The chain links TRBV25-1 to TRBJ2-6; D might be TRBD1 (6 bases). Deletions cut 2 bases from V and 1 base from J, with 6 bases between. This CDR3 spans 15 amino acids. Germline lookup yields CDR1 MGHDK and CDR2 SYGVNS. CDR3 sequence reads: CASSETGSGANVLTF. The CDR3 nucleotides are TGTGCCAGCAGTGAAACAGGGTCTGGGGCCAACGTCCTGACTTTC.

The chain links TRBV11-2 to TRBJ1-6, with D unresolved. With 4 bases removed from V and 10 bases from J, the gap between germline ends came to 11 bases. This CDR3 has 13 amino acids. CDR1 SGHAT and CDR2 FQNNGV come from the germline V gene. The CDR3 coding sequence is TGTGCCAGCAGCTGGGCCGAGGGCTCACCCCTCCACTTT. This encodes CASSWAEGSPLHF. The full variable domain, in which reference TRBV11-2 and TRBJ1-6 provide the parts outside the CDR3, is EAGVAQSPRYKIIEKRQSVAFWCNPISGHATLYWYQQILGQGPKLLIQFQNNGVVDDSQLPKDRFSAERLKGVDSTLKIQPAKLEDSAVYLCASSWAEGSPLHFGNGTRLTVT.

The chain carries TRBV30 and TRBJ2-5; maybe TRBD2 (6 bases). Trimming removed 0 bases at V and 5 bases at J, with 13 bases between. Per germline, CDR1 GTSNPN and CDR2 SVGIG (reference sequence). The CDR3 extends over 14 amino acids. CDR3 bases: TGTGCCTGGAGTGTATACGGGACTCGGGAGACCCAGTACTTC. Translating gives CAWSVYGTRETQYF.

The chain employs TRBV6-1 and TRBJ2-3; the D is unclear. Between the trimmed V and J ends, which lost 3 bases and 2 bases, there was a span of 12 bases. Per the germline V gene, CDR1 is MNHNS and CDR2 is SASEGT. The CDR3 sequence is 15 residues long. The CDR3 region has the DNA TGTGCCAGCAGTGATTCTTTCCATCCCACAGATACGCAGTATTTT. As protein: CASSDSFHPTDTQYF.

The chain's CDR3 is CAWSSGTPGNTIYF. CDR3 DNA sequence: TGTGCCTGGAGTTCTGGGACGCCTGGAAACACCATATATTTT. The V call is TRBV30, the J call TRBJ1-3; a weak D match, TRBD1 (5 bases). CDR1 is GTSNPN, CDR2 SVGIG, per germline (reference sequence). The V and J ends lost 2 bases and 2 bases respectively, with 10 bases between them. The CDR3 runs 14 residues.

This sequence joins TRBV5-4 and TRBJ2-7; 10 bases line up with TRBD1. V lost 3 bases to trimming and J lost 3 bases; unmatched junction nucleotides: 6. CDR1 and CDR2 (germline): SGHNT, YYREEE (reference sequence). This CDR3 comprises 15 residues. The CDR3: CASSWGTGVLYEQYF. In nucleotides, the CDR3 is TGTGCCAGCAGCTGGGGGACAGGGGTGCTCTACGAGCAGTACTTC.

The J gene is TRBJ1-2, the V gene TRBV2; no definite D call. The V gene's germline CDR1 is SNHLY and CDR2 FYNNEI. The V end lost 6 bases, the J end lost 3 bases, and 8 bases lay between the germline ends. The CDR3 loop spans 12 amino acids. The DNA of the CDR3 is TGTGCCAGCAGACCCCTTGACTATGGCTACACCTTC. This gives the protein CASRPLDYGYTF.

The CDR3 protein is CASSGPGDTQYF. CDR3 in DNA: TGTGCCAGCAGCGGGCCGGGAGATACGCAGTATTTT. J is TRBJ2-3 and V is TRBV9; no clear D gene. Germline V gene sequence: CDR1 SGDLS, CDR2 YYNGEE. The CDR3 is 12 amino acids. Trimming shortened V by 3 bases and J by 5 bases, and 7 bases separated the two germline ends.

The chain couples TRBV7-9 to TRBJ2-3, with a weak D call TRBD2 (6 bases). The CDR3 contains 14 residues. Germline loops: CDR1 SEHNR, CDR2 FQNEAQ (reference sequence). V was clipped by 2 bases and J by 3 bases, with 9 bases between them. CDR3 sequence: CASSLWTTTDTQYF. The CDR3 DNA follows: TGTGCCAGCAGCTTATGGACTACTACAGATACGCAGTATTTT. The complete variable domain, with remaining parts taken from reference TRBV7-9 and TRBJ2-3, reads DTGVSQNPRHKITKRGQNVTFRCDPISEHNRLYWYRQTLGQGPEFLTYFQNEAQLEKSRLLSDRFSAERPKGSFSTLEIQRTEQGDSAMYLCASSLWTTTDTQYFGPGTRLTVL.

The chain combines TRBV7-9 with TRBJ2-3; possibly TRBD2 for D (6 bases). Germline loops: CDR1 SEHNR, CDR2 FQNEAQ (reference sequence). This CDR3 spans 15 amino acids. V shed 7 bases and J shed 5 bases, with 19 bases lying between them. The CDR3, as DNA: TGTGCCAGCATTACCTGGGGCGGGGAGGTAGATACGCAGTATTTT. This gives the protein CASITWGGEVDTQYF. Based on the CDR3 plus reference TRBV7-9 and TRBJ2-3, the full variable domain is DTGVSQNPRHKITKRGQNVTFRCDPISEHNRLYWYRQTLGQGPEFLTYFQNEAQLEKSRLLSDRFSAERPKGSFSTLEIQRTEQGDSAMYLCASITWGGEVDTQYFGPGTRLTVL.

This clone appeared a few times. This chain joins TRBV2 and TRBJ1-5, with D possibly TRBD1 on 5 matching bases. The CDR3 extends over 15 amino acids. The germline V gene has CDR1 SNHLY and CDR2 FYNNEI. V was shortened by 6 bases and J by 3 bases, with 15 bases between the two germline ends. Here the CDR3 reads CASRDSGGDNQPQHF. Written as DNA, the CDR3 is TGTGCCAGCAGGGATTCGGGGGGGGACAATCAGCCCCAGCATTTT.

The J gene is TRBJ2-5, the V gene TRBV18; 8 nucleotides align to TRBD1. CDR1 is KGHSH and CDR2 is LQKENI in the germline V gene. Trimming cost V 4 bases and J 6 bases; bases outside gene matches: 7. This CDR3 has 14 residues. The CDR3 bases are TGTGCCAGCTCACAAGCCGACAGGGGAAAGACCCAGTACTTC. Protein sequence: CASSQADRGKTQYF.

J is TRBJ2-6 and V is TRBV2; the D is unclear. The V gene lost 7 bases and the J gene lost 0 bases, with 10 bases spanning the gap. Germline V gene lookup returns CDR1 SNHLY and CDR2 FYNNEI. The CDR3 runs 15 residues. CDR3 bases: TGTGCCAGCACCTCTCGAGGCTCTGGGGCCAACGTCCTGACTTTC. Translated, it gives CASTSRGSGANVLTF.